Each of the 24 T cell receptor beta chains below was sequenced from the same sample in a study of T cell repertoires in aging, cancer and after chemotherapy (dated by TCRdb to the late 2010s). TCR beta rearrangements were amplified from genomic DNA isolated from peripheral blood, not from sorted cells or RNA. Reads for this sample came from an Illumina MiSeq. Multiplex touch-down PCR with a mixed TRB-A/B primer pool was used to amplify rearranged TRB sequences covering the V, D and J segments. TCRdb trimmed public reads at Q25 via fastp, called clones via MiXCR and kept in-frame beta chains. Entries are consolidated by CDR3 protein sequence, retaining the most common genes and DNA. This sample holds a few thousand distinct CDR3 sequences; about 27% were observed only once. The top ten clonotypes cover approximately 12% of the sample. The specimen sequenced was blood. These receptors originate from a human donor in good health.

This clonotype is classed as large. The gene calls are TRBV5-6 and TRBJ2-1, with 9 bases fitting TRBD1. Germline lookup yields CDR1 SGHDT and CDR2 YYEEEE. CDR3 length: 16 residues. J lost 0 bases, V lost 3 bases, and 4 bases had no gene match. CDR3 sequence reads: CASSSGTGSSYNEQFF. Written as DNA, the CDR3 is TGTGCCAGCAGCTCCGGGACAGGGAGCTCCTACAATGAGCAGTTCTTC.

This chain joins TRBV4-2 and TRBJ2-5, with 7 bases aligning to TRBD1. Per germline, CDR1 LGHNA and CDR2 YNFKEQ. The trim removed 1 base at V and 1 base at J, leaving 0 bases unmatched. CDR3 size: 14 residues. The CDR3 is CASSQGDSQETQYF. The CDR3 DNA reads as TGTGCCAGCAGCCAAGGGGACAGCCAAGAGACCCAGTACTTC.

In this sample, this clonotype turned up once. The rearrangement links TRBV28 to TRBJ2-7, with 8 bases that match TRBD2. V was pared by 11 bases and J by 0 bases, with 12 bases of the junction left unmatched. The CDR3 sequence is 15 residues long. CDR1 is MDHEN, CDR2 SYDVKM, per germline. The DNA of the CDR3 is TGTGCCGTCGGGGGGGGCGGAACAGACTCCTACGAGCAGTACTTC. Translated, it gives CAVGGGGTDSYEQYF. Looking up the rest from reference TRBV28 and TRBJ2-7 gives the full variable domain: DVKVTQSSRYLVKRTGEKVFLECVQDMDHENMFWYRQDPGLGLRLIYFSYDVKMKEKGDIPEGYSVSREKKERFSLILESASTNQTSMYLCAVGGGGTDSYEQYFGPGTRLTVT.

J is TRBJ2-1 and V is TRBV6-6; 8 positions match TRBD1. This CDR3 spans 15 amino acids. Germline CDR1 reads MNHNY; CDR2 reads SVGAGI (reference sequence). V lost 5 bases to trimming and J lost 7 bases; unmatched junction nucleotides: 10. The CDR3 DNA sequence: TGTGCCAGCAGTCAAGACAGGGGTAGAGGAAATGAGCAGTTCTTC. Translating it yields CASSQDRGRGNEQFF.

By share, this clonotype counts as large (0.1 to 1%). This chain links TRBV6-6 with TRBJ2-3; D gene uncertain. Germline-derived CDR1 and CDR2 are MNHNY and SVGAGI (reference sequence). V was pared by 6 bases and J by 3 bases, with 4 bases between. The CDR3 loop spans 11 amino acids. CDR3 DNA: TGTGCCAGCAGCCGAACAGATACGCAGTATTTT. Protein: CASSRTDTQYF.

This chain connects TRBV6-2 or TRBV6-3 to TRBJ1-3; D uncertain. The CDR3 spans 15 residues. The V and J ends lost 2 bases and 4 bases respectively, with 12 bases between them. Germline V CDR1 and CDR2: MNHEY, SVGEGT. The CDR3 spells CASSYRAREGNTIYF. The DNA for the CDR3 is TGTGCCAGCAGTTACCGCGCGCGAGAAGGAAACACCATATATTTT.

In its sample, this clonotype was seen a few times. The gene calls are TRBV20-1 and TRBJ2-5, with 10 bases fitting TRBD1. Germline-derived CDR1 and CDR2 are DFQATT and SNEGSKA (reference sequence). V shed 3 bases and J 6 bases; nucleotides not matched to a gene: 13. The CDR3 spans 16 residues. The CDR3 coding sequence is TGCAGTGCTAGGGCTTCGGGACAGGGGTCAGGGAAGACCCAGTACTTC. This translates into CSARASGQGSGKTQYF.

Comment on this clonotype: At one boundary the junction diverges from the germline segment, which might be a read error. This rearrangement joins TRBV7-9 to TRBJ2-2; D ambiguous. The CDR3 is 15 amino acids. Germline CDR1 SEHNR, CDR2 FQNEAQ (reference sequence). The DNA for the CDR3 is TGCGCCAGCAGCCAAGTTGGCAGTAACACCGGGGAGCTGTTTTTT. Its protein product is CASSQVGSNTGELFF.

This clonotype was detected only a few times. Written as DNA, the CDR3 is TGTGCCAGCAGCCGAGGGGGGCCAGGGTCCGAAAAACTGTTTTTT. Translated: CASSRGGPGSEKLFF. This chain connects TRBV5-4 to TRBJ1-4; possible D gene TRBD1, 6 bases. Germline CDR1 and CDR2: SGHNT and YYREEE (reference sequence). Trimming stripped 4 bases from V and 8 bases from J, with 18 bases between. There are 15 residues in the CDR3.

The J gene is TRBJ1-2, the V gene TRBV20-1; D is ambiguous. The CDR3 has 12 amino acids. The germline V and J ends were trimmed by 0 bases and 3 bases, with 5 bases remaining between them. The germline V gene encodes CDR1 DFQATT and CDR2 SNEGSKA (reference sequence). CDR3 in DNA: TGCAGTGCTAGAGATCGCCACTATGGCTACACCTTC. Protein sequence: CSARDRHYGYTF.

Concerning this clonotype: This may be a read error, as it is one base from a much larger clone. This CDR3 fails to terminate in the conserved phenylalanine or tryptophan, so it likely reflects a read error. The gene calls are TRBV6-5 and TRBJ2-1; D remains ambiguous. V was clipped by 2 bases and J by 2 bases, with 16 bases between them. Germline V lookup: CDR1 MNHEY, CDR2 SVGAGI. This CDR3 region has 17 residues. CDR3 sequence reads: CASSYGTLRSAYNEQFL. The DNA of the CDR3 is TGTGCCAGCAGTTACGGTACCCTTCGATCCGCCTACAATGAGCAGTTCCTC.

The chain employs TRBV27 and TRBJ1-4, with D possibly matching TRBD1 (6 bases). This CDR3 has 14 amino acids. CDR1 is MNHEY, CDR2 SMNVEV, per germline (reference sequence). Trimming removed 4 bases from V and 11 bases from J, with 17 bases in between. The CDR3, as DNA: TGTGCCAGCAGTTCAGGGGCCGGCACGATGAAACTGTTTTTT. Protein sequence: CASSSGAGTMKLFF.

By sample share, this clonotype is medium-sized. V and J are TRBV5-6 and TRBJ2-7; D is undetermined. The CDR3 consists of 14 residues. V lost 1 base to trimming and J lost 3 bases, with 11 bases between them. In germline, CDR1 is SGHDT, CDR2 YYEEEE. As DNA, the CDR3 is TGTGCCAGCAGCTTGTTACAGATCCTCTACGAGCAGTACTTC. Protein sequence: CASSLLQILYEQYF.

This clonotype qualifies as medium-sized. The chain couples TRBV12-3 or TRBV12-4 to TRBJ2-7, with D perhaps TRBD1 or TRBD2 (5 bases each). The CDR3 contains 13 residues. Trimming stripped 3 bases from V and 4 bases from J, with 10 bases between. The CDR3 DNA reads TGTGCCAGCAGTTTGGGGGAATATTACGAGCAGTACTTC. This translates into CASSLGEYYEQYF.

Comments on this clonotype: This clone may be a read error of a much larger clone one base away. The rearrangement links TRBV6-1 to TRBJ1-6; D is unclear. Germline V gives CDR1 MNHNS, CDR2 SASEGT. This CDR3 comprises 14 residues. V lost 5 bases and J 13 bases, leaving 18 bases between the germline ends. In DNA, the CDR3 is TGTGCCAGCAGTAAACCAGGACCCCGTTCTCCCCTCCACTTT. Translated, it gives CASSKPGPRSPLHF.

The chain combines TRBV5-1 with TRBJ2-2; 9 bases fit TRBD2. Germline V gene sequence: CDR1 SGHRS, CDR2 YFSETQ. This CDR3 is built from 17 residues. V was clipped by 1 base and J by 5 bases; unmatched bases: 9. CDR3 protein: CASSLLSSGGSTGELFF. In DNA form, the CDR3 reads TGCGCCAGCAGCTTGCTCTCCAGCGGGGGGTCGACCGGGGAGCTGTTTTTT.

This clonotype occurred a few times. The gene calls are TRBV5-1 and TRBJ2-1; TRBD2 agrees at 12 bases. V lost 2 bases, J lost 1 base, and 4 bases stayed unmatched. CDR3 length equals 17 residues. Germline-derived CDR1 and CDR2 are SGHRS and YFSETQ. The CDR3 bases are TGCGCCAGCAGCTTCGGACTAGCGGGGACATCCTACAATGAGCAGTTCTTC. Its translation: CASSFGLAGTSYNEQFF.

This clonotype was detected only once. This rearrangement joins TRBV20-1 to TRBJ2-7, with a possible D match to TRBD1 (6 bases). Germline V lookup: CDR1 DFQATT, CDR2 SNEGSKA (reference sequence). The CDR3 sequence is 13 residues long. The V and J ends lost 4 bases and 4 bases respectively, with 14 bases between them. In nucleotides, the CDR3 is TGCAGTGCTACCGATGTGGACAGTTACGAGCAGTACTTC. It is translated as CSATDVDSYEQYF.

This clonotype is classed as medium-sized. The J gene is TRBJ2-7, the V gene TRBV6-6; 7 bases map to TRBD1. V was pared by 7 bases and J by 2 bases, with 5 bases of the junction left unmatched. There are 13 residues in the CDR3. The germline gives CDR1 MNHNY, CDR2 SVGAGI (reference sequence). CDR3 amino acids: CASIDQGAYEQYF. The DNA for the CDR3 is TGTGCCAGCATCGACCAGGGGGCCTACGAGCAGTACTTC.

As concerns this clonotype: The junction shows a germline mismatch at one end, possibly a read error. This chain links TRBV5-6 with TRBJ2-1; 14 bases are shared with TRBD2. Germline loops: CDR1 SGHDT, CDR2 YYEEEE. The CDR3 has 14 residues. The CDR3 here is CASSLDGLTSGGVF. Here the CDR3 DNA reads TGTGCCAGCAGCTTGGATGGGTTGACTAGCGGGGGGGTCTTC.

This clonotype was detected once. Just one base apart from a much larger clone, this may be a read error. The CDR3 loop reads CASSSDTTRGGLFF. CDR3 bases: TGTGCCAGCAGCTCCGATACTACTAGAGGGGGGCTGTTCTTC. This chain uses TRBV5-4 with TRBJ2-1; D might be TRBD1 or TRBD2, each matching 6 bases. From germline, CDR1 is SGHNT and CDR2 YYREEE (reference sequence). This CDR3 comprises 14 residues. With 3 bases removed from V and 15 bases from J, the gap between germline ends came to 22 bases.

This clonotype is judged medium-sized. This chain uses TRBV24-1 with TRBJ2-3; no clear D gene. V was pared by 3 bases and J by 7 bases, with 7 bases between. Germline CDR1 reads KGHDR; CDR2 reads SFDVKD. This CDR3 contains 12 residues. This CDR3 reads CATSDPGYTQYF. CDR3 sequence (DNA): TGTGCCACCAGTGATCCCGGGTATACGCAGTATTTT.

On this clonotype itself: A much larger clone differs by one base, so this may be a read error. The rearrangement joins TRBV6-5 to TRBJ1-6; D is unclear. The CDR3 sequence is 13 residues long. Germline values: CDR1 MNHEY, CDR2 SVGAGI. In DNA, the CDR3 is TGTGACAGCAGTTACGGGGAAAATTCACCCCTCCACTTT. Protein sequence: CDSSYGENSPLHF.

In the case of this clonotype: This could be a read error, since a much larger clone is one nucleotide away. V and J are TRBV29-1 and TRBJ1-2, with a possible D match to TRBD2 (7 bases). The DNA end is a closer match to TRBJ2-7, so the J assignment may be wrong. This CDR3 is built from 12 residues. In germline, CDR1 is SQVTM, CDR2 ANQGSEA. The DNA for the CDR3 is TGCAGCGTTGCCCGGGGGGCCTATGAGCAGTACTTC. It yields the protein CSVARGAYEQYF.